The next 9 T cell receptor beta chains were all read from a single sample in a study of cytomegalovirus exposure and HLA in healthy donors. Vbeta (60) and Jbeta (13) primers were used in the PCR. Sequencing was performed with immunoSEQ multiplex PCR; in TCRdb, only in-frame clones are kept and a portion is missing. Of about 110,000 clones in the sample, roughly 76% were seen once. Sequenced material: PBMCs. Receptors were obtained from a man aged 18 to 29 in good health and CMV-seronegative.

The chain uses TRBV5-6 and TRBJ2-7, with a possible D match to TRBD1 (5 bases). The V and J ends lost 4 bases and 5 bases respectively, with 7 bases between them. CDR1 and CDR2 from the germline V gene are SGHDT and YYEEEE. CDR3 length: 11 amino acids. CDR3 in amino acids: CASSVGHEQYF. The CDR3 DNA reads as TGTGCCAGCAGCGTGGGGCACGAGCAGTACTTC.

In this sample, this clone turned up many times. This chain joins TRBV14 and TRBJ2-7, with 9 bases lining up with TRBD1. Trimming took 2 bases from V and 5 from J; bases not matched to a gene: 7. The CDR3 is made up of 15 amino acids. CDR1 SGHDN and CDR2 FVKESK come from the germline V gene. Here the CDR3 DNA reads TGTGCCAGCAGCCAAACTGCCGGGACAGGGAACGAGCAGTACTTC. This encodes CASSQTAGTGNEQYF. The entire variable domain, with the rest obtained from reference TRBV14 and TRBJ2-7, is as follows: EAGVTQFPSHSVIEKGQTVTLRCDPISGHDNLYWYRRVMGKEIKFLLHFVKESKQDESGMPNNRFLAERTGGTYSTLKVQPAELEDSGVYFCASSQTAGTGNEQYFGPGTRLTVT.

The V gene is TRBV10-3, the J gene TRBJ2-7; tentative D call: TRBD2 (6 bases). The germline V gene has CDR1 ENHRY and CDR2 SYGVKD. The CDR3 sequence is 15 residues long. The V and J ends lost 2 bases and 1 base respectively, with 12 bases between them. The CDR3 loop is CAISERQEGSYEQYF. The DNA for the CDR3 is TGTGCCATCAGTGAGAGGCAGGAGGGGTCCTACGAGCAGTACTTC.

The gene calls are TRBV4-1 and TRBJ2-7; 8 bases map to TRBD1. The germline V gene has CDR1 MGHRA and CDR2 YSYEKL. J was trimmed by 7 bases and V by 8 bases; bases with no gene match: 13. CDR3 length equals 14 residues. CDR3 protein: CASSAGQGSWEQYF. DNA for the CDR3: TGCGCCAGCTCGGCCGGACAGGGTAGCTGGGAGCAGTACTTC.

The chain is built from TRBV9 and TRBJ1-5; D is uncertain. CDR3 length: 14 amino acids. The V end lost 0 bases, the J end lost 3 bases, and 7 bases lay between the germline ends. Germline V gene lookup returns CDR1 SGDLS and CDR2 YYNGEE. The CDR3 DNA is TGTGCCAGCAGCGTAGGCGGAAACAATCAGCCCCAGCATTTT. It translates to CASSVGGNNQPQHF.

The rearrangement uses TRBV19 and TRBJ1-1; D uncertain. This CDR3 region has 14 residues. Between the trimmed V and J ends, which lost 11 bases and 0 bases, there was a span of 16 bases. In germline, CDR1 is LNHDA, CDR2 SQIVND (reference sequence). The CDR3 is CACGQATMNTEAFF. The CDR3 coding sequence is TGTGCCTGCGGGCAGGCGACCATGAACACTGAAGCTTTCTTT. The whole variable domain, filled in from reference TRBV19 and TRBJ1-1, reads DGGITQSPKYLFRKEGQNVTLSCEQNLNHDAMYWYRQDPGQGLRLIYYSQIVNDFQKGDIAEGYSVSREKKESFPLTVTSAQKNPTAFYLCACGQATMNTEAFFGQGTRLTVV.

This chain connects TRBV18 to TRBJ2-6, with D perhaps matching TRBD1 (7 bases). V was clipped by 6 bases and J by 14 bases, with 20 bases between them. This CDR3 is 14 amino acids long. Germline-derived CDR1 and CDR2 are KGHSH and LQKENI. The CDR3 DNA reads as TGTGCCAGCTCGCGGGACAGAGGAGGCAGTCTCCTGACTTTC. This codes for CASSRDRGGSLLTF. The whole variable domain, filled in from reference TRBV18 and TRBJ2-6, reads NAGVMQNPRHLVRRRGQEARLRCSPMKGHSHVYWYRQLPEEGLKFMVYLQKENIIDESGMPKERFSAEFPKEGPSILRIQQVVRGDSAAYFCASSRDRGGSLLTFGAGSRLTVL.

A few counts support this clone. The V gene is TRBV6-6, the J gene TRBJ2-3; D is possibly TRBD2 (7 bases). The CDR3 runs 15 residues. CDR1 is MNHNY and CDR2 is SVGAGI in the germline V gene (reference sequence). Trimming removed 4 bases at V and 2 bases at J, with 13 bases between. The CDR3 nucleotides read TGTGCCAGCAGTTTGTGGGGGGGCGTCACAGATACGCAGTATTTT. Translated: CASSLWGGVTDTQYF.

This chain links TRBV19 with TRBJ2-7; tentative D call: TRBD1 (6 bases). Germline-derived CDR1 and CDR2 are LNHDA and SQIVND (reference sequence). V lost 10 bases and J lost 0, with 10 bases in between. The CDR3 length is 12 residues. CDR3 protein: CATEDSSYEQYF. The CDR3 nucleotides are TGTGCCACCGAGGACAGCTCCTACGAGCAGTACTTC.